This TCR beta chain was retrieved from a study of persistence of HIV-infected CD4 T cells. Turning to the study itself: A couple of participants gave one leukapheresis sample; others gave up to roughly 180 mL blood repeatedly. Regarding the study as a whole: The rare CMV-responding cells with HIV-1 proviruses were not separately TCR-sequenced. Within sorted populations, more oligoclonal TCRs accompanied more oligoclonal proviruses.

The immunoSEQ assay was version 4, run in survey mode. Sequenced by immunoSEQ multiplex PCR; TCRdb stores in-frame clones only, minus some. Of about 36,000 clones in the sample, under 90% were seen once. The stimulus was an HIV-1 Gag 15-mer peptide pool, 0.95 to 1 ug/peptide/mL. Sorted nonresponding memory CD4+ T cells were CD40L-negative, CD69-negative, CD45RO-high. Germline V gene lookup returns CDR1 DFQATT and CDR2 SNEGSKA (reference sequence). This CDR3 is 16 amino acids long. Trimming removed 3 bases at V and 5 bases at J, with 22 bases between. Of note for this clone: Its matching antigen is unknown.

The sample was cultured CD4+ T cells from PBMCs, taken from a patient who received antiretroviral therapy. This TCR derives from an adult with HIV. The donor label of this sample is uncertain. This sequence joins TRBV20-1 and TRBJ2-5; D possibly uses TRBD1 or TRBD2 (5 bases each). CDR3 residues: CSASFGVQGVTETQYF. The CDR3 DNA follows: TGCAGTGCTAGTTTTGGTGTTCAGGGAGTAACCGAGACCCAGTACTTC.